This TCR beta chain originates from a study of blood T cell repertoires in COVID-19. Study-wide background: Samples representing acute and convalescent COVID-19 were sourced from the United States, Italy and Spain. Nucleic acid was either cDNA or gDNA, and it came from T cells, B-cell-depleted T cells, or PBMCs.

The V and J ends lost 1 base and 8 bases respectively, with 11 bases between them. Germline CDR1 LGHDT, CDR2 YNNKEL (reference sequence). This CDR3 has 13 residues. Original methodology: The assay estimated nucleated cells by amplifying reference gene primers. Sequencing used immunoSEQ multiplex PCR; TCRdb keeps in-frame clones, though not all of them. V and J calls and clone size come straight from that table; D and trimming were deduced from the DNA. Seen here are around 170,000 clones, about 86% observed once, and the top ten hold roughly 4%. Specimen: peripheral blood. This clonotype originated in a woman between 70 and 85 years old with acute or convalescent COVID-19. The chain combines TRBV3-1 (or the pseudogene TRBV3-2) with TRBJ2-5; tentatively, D is TRBD2 (6 bases). CDR3 DNA sequence: TGTGCCAGCAGCCAAGTGGAGGGCAGCACCCAGTACTTC. Translating gives CASSQVEGSTQYF.